One and the same sample provided the 9 T cell receptor beta chains below, sequenced in a study of blood T cell repertoires in COVID-19. Method: immunoSEQ multiplex PCR; TCRdb's copy keeps in-frame clones and lacks some. The sample lists some 100,000 clones, roughly nine tenths occurring once. Sequencing was carried out using peripheral blood. The receptors here all came from a man in his 70s who had recovered from COVID-19.

This clone has only one observation. The V and J genes are TRBV29-1 and TRBJ2-5; possibly TRBD2 for D (5 bases). V was pared by 3 bases and J by 4 bases, with 9 bases between. Germline values: CDR1 SQVTM, CDR2 ANQGSEA. The CDR3 runs to 12 residues. The CDR3 reads CSVEASRETQYF. Written as DNA, the CDR3 is TGCAGCGTTGAGGCTAGCCGAGAGACCCAGTACTTC.

The CDR3 DNA reads TGTGCCAGCAGTGAAGCGGGGCAGCGGGGGTGGGAGCAGTACTTC. It is translated as CASSEAGQRGWEQYF. The chain is built from TRBV2 and TRBJ2-7; 8 bases map to TRBD2. The V segment lost 0 bases and the J segment 7 bases; nucleotides outside the gene matches: 8. The V gene's germline CDR1 is SNHLY and CDR2 FYNNEI. The CDR3 is made up of 15 amino acids. The complete variable domain, with remaining parts taken from reference TRBV2 and TRBJ2-7, reads EPEVTQTPSHQVTQMGQEVILRCVPISNHLYFYWYRQILGQKVEFLVSFYNNEISEKSEIFDDQFSVERPDGSNFTLKIRSTKLEDSAMYFCASSEAGQRGWEQYFGPGTRLTVT.

This chain uses TRBV30 with TRBJ1-2; D possibly corresponds to TRBD1 (6 bases). V was clipped by 3 bases and J by 1 base, with 9 bases between them. CDR3 length: 13 amino acids. CDR1 is GTSNPN, CDR2 SVGIG, per germline (reference sequence). The CDR3: CAWRDRSNYGYTF. The CDR3 region has the DNA TGTGCCTGGAGGGACAGAAGTAACTATGGCTACACCTTC.

V and J are TRBV6-2 or TRBV6-3 and TRBJ2-1; TRBD2 aligns across 11 bases. J was trimmed by 8 bases and V by 4 bases; bases with no gene match: 10. The CDR3 is 16 amino acids. Germline-derived CDR1 and CDR2 are MNHEY and SVGEGT. DNA of the CDR3: TGTGCCAGCAGTTGGATTCTAGCGGGGGGTATGGATGAGCAGTTCTTC. Protein: CASSWILAGGMDEQFF.

As DNA, the CDR3 is TGTGCCAGCAGCCAGAGTAGCGGGGGACTATACACCGGGGAGCTGTTTTTT. Protein sequence: CASSQSSGGLYTGELFF. The genes are TRBV7-3 and TRBJ2-2, with 9 bases aligning to TRBD2. The ends lost 5 bases at V and 3 bases at J; junction bases unmatched: 10. Germline V gives CDR1 SGHTA, CDR2 FQGTGA. The CDR3 covers 17 residues.

The gene calls are TRBV6-5 and TRBJ1-1, with TRBD1 as a possible D gene (6 bases). The CDR3 runs 14 residues. V was cut by 5 bases and J by 0 bases, with 10 bases left in between. The V gene's germline CDR1 is MNHEY and CDR2 SVGAGI. The CDR3, as DNA: TGTGCCAGCAGTAGGACAGATATGAACACTGAAGCTTTCTTT. Translating gives CASSRTDMNTEAFF.

CDR3 sequence reads: CASSHGVGGEETQYF. CDR3 DNA sequence: TGTGCCAGCAGCCACGGGGTAGGGGGCGAAGAGACCCAGTACTTC. The chain employs TRBV5-8 and TRBJ2-5; TRBD1 matches at 7 bases. The CDR3 loop spans 15 amino acids. Germline V gene sequence: CDR1 SGHTS, CDR2 YDEGEE. Trimming took 4 bases from V and 3 from J; bases not matched to a gene: 9.

The V gene is TRBV2, the J gene TRBJ2-4, with unresolved D. V lost 3 bases to trimming and J lost 0 bases, with 15 bases between them. CDR3 length equals 17 residues. Per germline, CDR1 SNHLY and CDR2 FYNNEI. DNA for the CDR3: TGTGCCAGCAGTGAGTTGGCCCTCGTTATAGCCAAAAACATTCAGTACTTC. It specifies CASSELALVIAKNIQYF.

The genes are TRBV5-4 and TRBJ2-5; 9 nucleotides agree with TRBD2. The CDR3 is 16 residues long. Trimming took 3 bases from V and 2 from J; bases not matched to a gene: 8. Germline V CDR1 and CDR2: SGHNT, YYREEE (reference sequence). CDR3 sequence (DNA): TGTGCCAGCAGCTCGGGGGGGAGCGGGGGGCAAGAGACCCAGTACTTC. It codes for CASSSGGSGGQETQYF. Combining the CDR3 with reference TRBV5-4 and TRBJ2-5 gives the whole variable domain ETGVTQSPTHLIKTRGQQVTLRCSSQSGHNTVSWYQQALGQGPQFIFQYYREEENGRGNFPPRFSGLQFPNYSSELNVNALELDDSALYLCASSSGGSGGQETQYFGPGTRLLVL.